The present T cell receptor beta chain was sequenced within a study of cytomegalovirus exposure and HLA in healthy donors (TCRdb year 2017). Context from the whole study: An earlier analysis of about 560 of the donors reported roughly 300 Gb of sequence data and around 100 million unique TCR beta sequences obtained from around 190 million T cells. Roughly five DR-DQ haplotypes were handled as single units for association and clustering, since linkage in the cohort was strong. Of the 300 to 500 genotyped donors, 65% to 90% were placed in the genetic ancestry cluster associated with self-reported Caucasian donors. A separate validation cohort of 100 to 150 different subjects was used in addition to the roughly 670-subject first cohort. Class I and class II HLA loci were covered by the typing at four-digit resolution. Roughly 290 gigabases of sequencing data and around 85 million unique TCR sequences made up an early release that covered fewer than 650 HLA-typed donors. Alongside the repertoire data, information on donor age, sex, ethnicity and CMV serostatus was compiled. Typing coverage differed by locus: A, B, C, DRB1 and DQB1 were typed in roughly 620-630 donors, DQA1 in 500 to 550, DPA1 in 600 to 610, and DPB1 in around 490. In the later analysis, no new phenotypic data were used to find candidate immune exposures; instead, reliance was placed on TCR beta sequences and their occurrence across donors. Every discovery cohort repertoire had been produced on one sequencing platform. In a later genetic analysis, genome-wide SNP genotypes for about 65% of the roughly 700 donors were used, and that subset was treated as a discovery cohort. An earlier analysis of several hundred of the donors applied high-throughput TCR beta sequencing to assess whether each TCR beta V gene segment acted as functional or pseudogenic. The aim of the study was to test whether cataloging public T cell receptors could identify signatures of past pathogen exposure. The study used immunosequencing to profile the T cell repertoires of 666 subjects and linked those repertoires to cytomegalovirus serostatus. To study patterns of TCR occurrence, a later analysis re-analyzed previously published TCR beta repertoires from around 660 donors and added high-resolution HLA genotyping. Among approximately 370 genotyped donors of the cohort, an average of around 250,000 unique TCR beta nucleotide sequences was sequenced per donor, of which approximately 18% were non-productive. To predict cytomegalovirus infection status, the study brought together high-throughput TCR immunosequencing, statistical association of individual TCRs with disease status, and machine learning.

The cohort consisted of some 670 healthy bone marrow donors. Cohort members were all nominally healthy when sampled, although unrecorded immune exposures were likely present. The donor was CMV seronegative and belonged to the group of more than 300 seronegative cohort members. Each donor provided a peripheral blood sample, and peripheral blood mononuclear cells were used for TCR beta sequencing. The Qiagen DNeasy Blood Extraction Kit was used to extract genomic DNA from the blood cell samples. The research as a whole found: Correlated functional status among segregating V segments might be attributable to linkage disequilibrium, but an unknown experimental factor could not be ruled out. Broadly in line with IMGT annotations, most TCR beta V segments showed up in productive rearrangements about 87% or about 30% of the time in an earlier analysis of 450 to 750 of the donors. The study gave a list of around 170 TCR beta chains associated with cytomegalovirus. Compared with equally common non-associated chains, HLA-associated TCR beta chains in a later analysis were more clonally expanded and had lower generation probabilities. Assigning TCR associations to individual alleles was difficult when HLA alleles, especially DR and DQ, strongly co-occurred. Three of the identified cytomegalovirus-associated TCR beta chains were confirmed in vitro to be specific for cytomegalovirus antigens. In a later analysis, the rate of TCR association differed among HLA loci, with DRB1 alleles having the most associated TCRs and HLA-C alleles having the fewest. Because HLA typing was missing for some donors at each locus, association tests included only the typed subset. In both the original and validation cohorts, the classifier was reported to diagnose cytomegalovirus status with high specificity and sensitivity. According to a later analysis, parvovirus B19, influenza, CMV and Epstein-Barr virus appeared linked to several top co-occurrence clusters. The sequencing pipeline was judged likely to have produced a cluster of highly shared sequence variants as a technical artifact. A further reported finding was that TCR beta sequences accurately predicted the HLA-A and HLA-B alleles for most subjects in the first cohort. While some public TCRs were present in many individuals, most TCR sequences turned up only very rarely across donors. Some IMGT-functional V segments, including TRBV6-2 and TRBV6-3, could not be told apart with the 87-base-pair reads, so those segments were excluded. It was suggested by the authors that the approach could potentially be generalized to other disease states and immunological phenotypes. According to a later analysis, most CMV-associated TCR beta chains appeared to be HLA-restricted, and the HLA associations seemed to be driven largely by CMV exposure. Specific HLA alleles were associated with 15,000 to 20,000 TCR beta sequences at a false discovery rate of 0.05 in a later analysis. Compared with the roughly 700-donor mean, donors in an Asian-associated ancestry cluster had fewer N-insertions in productive TCRs, according to a later genetic analysis. Because counts were too low, seventeen rarely observed V segments, including chromosome 9 orphons, were left out of the earlier analysis of over 550 of the donors. Roughly uniform sequencing depth across donors was assumed in presence/absence analyses, although this assumption may not hold. For the cohort, immune exposure information was limited to CMV serostatus. In this cohort, only TCR beta chains were sequenced, and detectable features were limited by the absence of alpha or paired-chain data. In a later genetic analysis, a missense DCLRE1C variant was associated with V-gene and J-gene trimming of TCR beta chains, and the association was replicated in an independent cohort.

Library creation used the immunoSEQ multiplex PCR assay. For the multiplex PCR, a mixture combining 60 forward primers for TCR Vbeta segments and 13 reverse primers for TCR Jbeta segments was used. The CDR3 region of rearranged TCR beta genes was amplified from genomic DNA with a multiplex PCR assay. Amplified TCR beta libraries were sequenced as 87-base-pair reads on the Illumina HiSeq System. For the original study's pipeline: In a later analysis, some 80 million unique TCR beta chains were counted across the approximately 640 repertoires, and about 9.9 million of these chains were shared by at least two donors. Raw reads were error-corrected and collapsed into unique sequences by a nearest-neighbor algorithm in which closely related sequences were merged to remove PCR and sequencing errors. To assign V, D and J gene segments, CDR3 sequences were aligned to IMGT reference sequences. For a sequence to be retained, a match of at least six nucleotides was required to both a V gene segment and a J gene segment. A rearrangement was called productive if the CDR3 had no stop codons and remained in frame with V and J, and every other rearrangement was called non-productive. CDR3 was defined by IMGT convention, running from the second conserved V-encoded cysteine to the conserved J-encoded phenylalanine. In an earlier analysis of 500 to 650 of the donors, sequences lacking an unambiguous match to a single V gene segment were excluded. In an earlier analysis of approximately 610 of the donors, V segments were called functional above 56.7% productive rearrangements and were called segregating when the between-donor standard deviation exceeded 5%. A statistical classification framework was developed to diagnose cytomegalovirus status using the catalog of TCR beta chain sequences. In a later analysis, V and J genes were assigned by comparing TCR nucleotide sequences against IMGT/GENE-DB human TR gene sequences. A later analysis assigned CDR3 sequences and most-parsimonious VDJ recombination scenarios with the TCRdist pipeline. In a later analysis, each TCR beta chain was defined by its CDR3 amino acid sequence together with its V-gene family, and reads without a unique V-gene family were excluded. In a later analysis, 450 to 600 highly shared, low-generation-probability nucleotide sequences were removed to address suspected cross-contamination and a sequencing artifact. In a later analysis, a clonal expansion index was calculated for each public chain from normalized within-repertoire ranks of inferred template counts. In a later analysis, generation probabilities were computed with a VDJ recombination model fitted to out-of-frame rearrangements, and the resulting probabilities were checked against IGoR. Hypergeometric tests were used in a later analysis to score TCR-TCR, TCR-HLA and TCR-CMV co-occurrence, with a repertoire-size bias correction applied to the TCR pairs. In a later analysis, false discovery rates were estimated by permuting HLA or CMV assignments 20 times. In a later analysis, co-occurring TCRs were grouped using DBSCAN, with TCRdist sequence similarity added in when clustering inside HLA-allele-positive subsets. Co-occurrence clustering excluded repertoires with fewer than 30,000 or more than 120,000 public chains, plus five with anomalous nucleotide sharing. Here the immuneACCESS table is served through TCRdb, limited to in-frame sequences with V and J called. Missing clones are a known gap in these copies; in checked studies unresolved V genes cover under half, and the rest lacks a known reason. V and J calls and clone size are as listed in that table; D and trimming were resolved from the DNA. The sample has under 150,000 clones on record, about 79% of them singletons. The ten largest clones capture 2.5% to 3.5% of the sample.

As regards this clone: Its binding antigen is unknown. Within one base of it there is no much larger clone, and no base qualities were kept.

Taken from the germline V gene, the CDR1 and CDR2 loops are LGHNA and YSLEER. Compared with germline, V lacks 1 base and J lacks 6 bases; bases without a gene match: 6. Reading from cysteine to phenylalanine, the CDR3 counts 16 amino acids. The retained sequence is limited to the CDR3, 48 bases, with the frame set at the first base. The rearranged chain carries TRBV4-3 and TRBJ2-3; 11 bases in the junction line up with TRBD2. The sequenced sample was PBMCs. The clonotype comes from a male donor in good health and CMV-seronegative. DNA sequence: TGCGCCAGCAGCCAAGGTAGCGGGGGGGCCTTGGATACGCAGTATTTT. Protein translation: CASSQGSGGALDTQYF.